This T cell receptor (beta chain) comes out of a study of T-cell reconstitution after alpha-beta-depleted transplantation in children. The germline CDR1 and CDR2 sequences are SNHLY and FYNNEI. This CDR3 contains 12 residues. Trimming pared 2 bases from V and 4 bases from J, leaving 5 bases between. This clonotype was observed a handful of times. Its specificity is not known. Whole-study results and caveats: The high TCRbeta diversity at day 60 in some patients came from surviving recipient T cells and thymic progenitors. T-cell counts and diversity were attributed mostly to newly produced T cells one year after transplant. The study reportedly traced alpha-beta T cells about two months after transplant to several hundred expanded graft clones.

Using unique molecular identifiers, the investigators prepared the TCRbeta library. Using its own MiXCR run on the PCR reads, TCRdb lists one record per CDR3 protein. This table holds fewer than 550,000 distinct CDR3 sequences, about an eighth found once. This TCR came from a female patient between 2 and 15 years old who had a stem cell transplant for aplastic anemia, so the T cells may come from the graft donor. The sample in question was PBMCs, mostly from graft donor cells, obtained 180 days after TCRalphabeta/CD19-depleted stem cell transplant. The chain employs TRBV2 and TRBJ2-5; tentatively, D is TRBD1 (5 bases). The CDR3 loop reads CASSEQGETQYF. CDR3 nucleotide sequence: TGTGCCAGCAGTGAACAGGGAGAGACCCAGTACTTC.